Sequencing of this TCR beta chain was carried out in a study of beta chain features in type 1 diabetes. Study summary: Examined across all samples were approximately 99 million sorted cells.

Expressed TCRB transcripts were sequenced because the entire RNA isolate underwent reverse transcription. The assay was immunoSEQ multiplex PCR, and TCRdb's table has in-frame clones only and misses some. The table has around 170,000 clones, approximately 9% seen once. The germline CDR1 and CDR2 sequences are MNHNS and SASEGT. Trimming pared 5 bases from V and 5 bases from J, leaving 13 bases between. This CDR3 spans 14 amino acids. As to this clone: Its target is not known.

Findings and caveats of the study: The study found that naive, central memory and Treg TCRB repertoires appeared more similar in patients than in healthy donors.

This TCR derives from a woman between 18 and 30 years old in good health. Sequenced input: central memory CD4+ T cells from blood. The V gene is TRBV6-1, the J gene TRBJ1-5; D may be TRBD1 (5 bases). The CDR3 reads CASSSGDGHQPQHF. The CDR3 nucleotides are TGTGCCAGCAGTTCGGGGGATGGGCATCAGCCCCAGCATTTT.